These 9 T cell receptor beta chains were sequenced from one sample in a study of T-cell memory formation after mild COVID-19. TCRdb ran MiXCR on the 5' RACE reads and lists one entry per CDR3 protein. The sample consists of about 430,000 distinct CDR3 sequences, roughly a quarter of them appearing once. The sequenced sample consisted of PBMCs or a T cell subset sorted from them (not recorded which). The receptors were gathered from an adult woman who had mild COVID-19 (a few samples of this study predate the infection). Cell type and time point are not known.

This clonotype occurred a few times. The chain combines TRBV6-1 with TRBJ1-5; D unclear. Germline V gene lookup returns CDR1 MNHNS and CDR2 SASEGT. V was cut by 2 bases and J by 6 bases, with 5 bases left in between. CDR3 length equals 12 residues. In DNA form, the CDR3 reads TGTGCCAGCAGTGAATCAGCTCAGCCCCAGCATTTT. Translation: CASSESAQPQHF.

This clonotype was recorded a few times. The gene calls are TRBV12-3 or TRBV12-4 and TRBJ2-6; unclear D gene. This CDR3 is 12 amino acids long. V dropped 1 base and J dropped 13 bases, with 8 bases sitting between them. This chain's CDR3 is CASSLGGEVLTF. Written as DNA, the CDR3 is TGTGCCAGCAGTTTAGGAGGTGAGGTCCTGACTTTC.

The chain uses TRBV5-1 and TRBJ2-5; D might be TRBD1 (6 bases). Trimming removed 4 bases at V and 1 base at J, with 14 bases between. Germline assignment: CDR1 SGHRS and CDR2 YFSETQ. This CDR3 comprises 15 residues. CDR3 bases: TGCGCCAGCAGCCCGACGGACAGAACCCAAGAGACCCAGTACTTC. It is translated as CASSPTDRTQETQYF.

The sample holds one count of this clonotype. The chain combines TRBV10-3 with TRBJ1-1; D perhaps matches TRBD1 (5 bases). CDR3 length: 13 residues. V was trimmed by 3 bases and J by 6 bases, leaving 11 bases between them. Germline CDR1 and CDR2: ENHRY and SYGVKD. Here the CDR3 DNA reads TGTGCCATCAGTGATCGGGGGAAGGCTGAAGCTTTCTTT. It codes for CAISDRGKAEAFF.

In this sample, this clonotype turned up a few times. J is TRBJ2-7 and V is TRBV12-3 or TRBV12-4; the D gene is possibly TRBD1 (5 bases). This CDR3 is 12 amino acids long. Trimming pared 6 bases from V and 1 base from J, leaving 7 bases between. CDR3 amino acids: CASRTDSYEQYF. In nucleotides, the CDR3 is TGTGCCAGCAGGACAGATTCCTACGAGCAGTACTTC.

The CDR3 loop is CATSDFGTGINEQFF. CDR3 bases: TGTGCCACCAGTGATTTCGGCACAGGGATAAATGAGCAGTTCTTC. This chain links TRBV24-1 with TRBJ2-1; D might be TRBD1 (6 bases). Trimming cost V 1 base and J 7 bases, with 13 bases left between them. CDR1 is KGHDR, CDR2 SFDVKD, per germline. This CDR3 spans 15 amino acids.

Only a few counts were recorded for this clonotype. The chain carries TRBV29-1 and TRBJ1-1; D is uncertain. In germline, CDR1 is SQVTM, CDR2 ANQGSEA. Trimming shortened V by 7 bases and J by 1 base, and 10 bases separated the two germline ends. There are 12 residues in the CDR3. Written as DNA, the CDR3 is TGCAGCGGGAGAACTACGAACACTGAAGCTTTCTTT. Its translation: CSGRTTNTEAFF.

The J gene is TRBJ1-1, the V gene TRBV5-1; D not resolved. The CDR3 has 15 residues. V shed 4 bases and J shed 1 base, with 14 bases lying between them. Germline V lookup: CDR1 SGHRS, CDR2 YFSETQ. CDR3 sequence reads: CASSNGPDGNTEAFF. The CDR3 bases are TGCGCCAGCAGCAACGGTCCAGACGGGAACACTGAAGCTTTCTTT.

This clonotype was counted between two and nine times. The gene calls are TRBV5-1 and TRBJ1-2; no definite D call. CDR1 and CDR2 (germline): SGHRS, YFSETQ. V gave up 1 base and J gave up 0 bases, with 13 bases separating them. The CDR3 has 16 amino acids. Here the CDR3 reads CASSLSLSGPNYGYTF. The DNA of the CDR3 is TGCGCCAGCAGCTTGTCGTTATCTGGGCCTAACTATGGCTACACCTTC.